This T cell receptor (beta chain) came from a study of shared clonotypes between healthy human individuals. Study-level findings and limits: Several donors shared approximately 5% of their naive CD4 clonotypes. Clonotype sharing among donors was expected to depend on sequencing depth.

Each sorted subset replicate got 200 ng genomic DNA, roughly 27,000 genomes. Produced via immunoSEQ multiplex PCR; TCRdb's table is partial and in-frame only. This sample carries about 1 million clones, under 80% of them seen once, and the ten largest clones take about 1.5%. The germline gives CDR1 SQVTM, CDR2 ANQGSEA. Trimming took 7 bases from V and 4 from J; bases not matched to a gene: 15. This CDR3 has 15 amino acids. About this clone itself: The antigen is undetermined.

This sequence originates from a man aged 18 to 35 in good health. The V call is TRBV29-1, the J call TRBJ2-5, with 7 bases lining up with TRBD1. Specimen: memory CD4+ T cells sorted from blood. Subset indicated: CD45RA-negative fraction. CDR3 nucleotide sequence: TGCAGCGGAGAAAGACAGGGTCAAAGCGGAGAGACCCAGTACTTC. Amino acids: CSGERQGQSGETQYF.